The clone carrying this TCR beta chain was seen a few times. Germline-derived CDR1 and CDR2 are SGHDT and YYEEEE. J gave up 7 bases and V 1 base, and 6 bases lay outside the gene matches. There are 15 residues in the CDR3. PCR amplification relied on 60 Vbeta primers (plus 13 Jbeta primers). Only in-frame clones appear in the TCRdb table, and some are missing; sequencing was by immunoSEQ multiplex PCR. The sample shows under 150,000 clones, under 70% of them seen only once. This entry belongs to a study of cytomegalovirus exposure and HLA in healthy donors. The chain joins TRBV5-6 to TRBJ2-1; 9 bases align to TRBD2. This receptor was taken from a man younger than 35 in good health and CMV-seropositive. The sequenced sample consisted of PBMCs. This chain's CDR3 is CASSLPSGTVNEQFF. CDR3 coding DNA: TGTGCCAGCAGCTTGCCTAGCGGGACGGTGAATGAGCAGTTCTTC.